These T cell receptor beta chains were read from a single sample in a study of cytomegalovirus exposure and HLA in healthy donors. Clones were read by immunoSEQ multiplex PCR, and TCRdb kept only the in-frame ones, dropping some. The sample includes around 110,000 clones, roughly four fifths of them seen just once. Sequenced: PBMCs. The source is a woman aged 45-59 years in good health and CMV-seropositive. Each CDR3 is given with its conserved first and last residue. The order of the fields is clone size, V gene, D gene, J gene, CDR3 protein, CDR3 DNA. A D gene is named only where the DNA matches it firmly. Clone size is not always given. Where it is, it says once, few, many or a class for expanded clones.

clone_size: NA
v_call: TRBV5-1
d_call: NA
j_call: TRBJ1-4
cdr3_aa: CASSPGQENEKLFF
cdr3_nt: TGCGCCAGCAGCCCCGGACAAGAAAATGAAAAACTGTTTTTT

clone_size: NA
v_call: TRBV7-6
d_call: TRBD2
j_call: TRBJ2-7
cdr3_aa: CASSLGASGGAEQYF
cdr3_nt: TGTGCCAGCAGCTTAGGGGCTAGCGGGGGGGCCGAGCAGTACTTC

clone_size: NA
v_call: TRBV6-5
d_call: NA
j_call: TRBJ1-6
cdr3_aa: CASSYLQSYNSPLHF
cdr3_nt: TGTGCCAGCAGCTACCTACAGTCGTATAATTCACCCCTCCACTTT

clone_size: few
v_call: TRBV5-1
d_call: TRBD2
j_call: TRBJ2-5
cdr3_aa: CASSLISSGGAQETQYF
cdr3_nt: TGCGCCAGCAGCTTGATCTCAAGCGGGGGGGCTCAAGAGACCCAGTACTTC

clone_size: NA
v_call: TRBV7-2
d_call: NA
j_call: TRBJ1-1
cdr3_aa: CALRVGNAEAFF
cdr3_nt: TGTGCCCTCAGGGTGGGTAACGCTGAAGCTTTCTTT

clone_size: once
v_call: TRBV5-4
d_call: TRBD2
j_call: TRBJ2-2
cdr3_aa: CASSLAWRGATGELFF
cdr3_nt: TGTGCCAGCAGCTTGGCTTGGCGGGGGGCCACCGGGGAGCTGTTTTTT

clone_size: NA
v_call: TRBV15
d_call: TRBD2
j_call: TRBJ2-3
cdr3_aa: CATSREGGGADTDTQYF
cdr3_nt: TGTGCCACCAGCAGAGAAGGCGGGGGGGCAGATACAGATACGCAGTATTTT

clone_size: NA
v_call: TRBV5-1
d_call: TRBD1
j_call: TRBJ1-1
cdr3_aa: CASSLVGTGNTEAFF
cdr3_nt: TGCGCCAGCAGCTTGGTGGGGACAGGTAACACTGAAGCTTTCTTT

clone_size: NA
v_call: TRBV7-6
d_call: TRBD1
j_call: TRBJ2-1
cdr3_aa: CASSFRDSIGEQFF
cdr3_nt: TGTGCCAGCAGCTTCCGGGACAGCATTGGAGAGCAGTTCTTC

clone_size: NA
v_call: TRBV7-2
d_call: NA
j_call: TRBJ2-7
cdr3_aa: CASSLGFGGGRFSYEQYF
cdr3_nt: TGTGCCAGCAGCTTAGGTTTCGGCGGAGGCCGCTTCTCCTACGAGCAGTACTTC

clone_size: NA
v_call: TRBV25-1
d_call: NA
j_call: TRBJ1-1
cdr3_aa: CASSDISRNLYDTEAFF
cdr3_nt: TGTGCCAGCAGTGACATTTCCCGAAACTTATACGACACTGAAGCTTTCTTT

clone_size: NA
v_call: TRBV25-1
d_call: NA
j_call: TRBJ2-1
cdr3_aa: CASSEPRGLGNEQFF
cdr3_nt: TGTGCCAGCAGTGAACCCCGCGGACTGGGCAATGAGCAGTTCTTC

clone_size: once
v_call: TRBV27
d_call: TRBD1
j_call: TRBJ2-5
cdr3_aa: CASSLGTGQETQYF
cdr3_nt: TGTGCCAGCAGTTTAGGGACAGGGCAAGAGACCCAGTACTTC

clone_size: NA
v_call: TRBV28
d_call: TRBD1
j_call: TRBJ2-7
cdr3_aa: CASSPLNIQGAAYEQYF
cdr3_nt: TGTGCCAGCAGCCCGTTGAATATACAGGGGGCGGCCTACGAGCAGTACTTC